This T cell receptor (beta chain) emerged from a study of cytomegalovirus exposure and HLA in healthy donors. V lost 10 bases to trimming and J lost 2 bases; unmatched junction nucleotides: 12. The germline V gene encodes CDR1 LNHNV and CDR2 YYDKDF (reference sequence). CDR3 size: 17 residues. Notes on this clone: Its antigen remains unidentified.

Study-wide results and caveats: Usually a TCR sequence was rare, but some public TCRs were found in many donors. According to a later analysis, most TCR beta chains associated with CMV appeared HLA-restricted.

The PCR made use of 60 Vbeta and 13 Jbeta primers. Profiled with immunoSEQ multiplex PCR; TCRdb holds only in-frame clones, not every one. There are about 200,000 clones in the sample; roughly 85% occur only once, and roughly 1.6% lies in the top ten. The sample comprised PBMCs. The source is a young woman in good health and CMV-seronegative. The chain joins TRBV15 to TRBJ2-6; 9 positions match TRBD2. Here the CDR3 DNA reads TGTGCCAGTGGAAGCGGGAGGCCTAGAACTGGGGCCAACGTCCTGACTTTC. Translation gives CASGSGRPRTGANVLTF.